A selection of T cell receptor beta chains follows, all from one sample in a study of shared clonotypes between healthy human individuals. Sequencing used immunoSEQ multiplex PCR; TCRdb keeps in-frame clones, though not all of them. The sample has 450,000 to 550,000 clones; approximately 85% are singletons. The sequenced sample consisted of PBMCs. These receptors all come from a woman between 35 and 50 years old in good health. Some clones in this sample may be carry-over from other donors' samples. Each CDR3 is given with its conserved first and last residue. D genes are given only for firm matches. Not all rows give a size; the values are once, few, many and, for expanded clones, a class.

CDR3aa,CDR3nt,abundance,j_gene,d_gene,v_gene
CASSLGLPAYEQYF,TGTGCCAGCAGCTTAGGGCTCCCAGCCTACGAGCAGTACTTC,NA,TRBJ2-7,NA,TRBV7-9
CASSIWVSSGNEQFF,TGTGCCAGTAGTATTTGGGTTAGTAGCGGAAATGAGCAGTTCTTC,NA,TRBJ2-1,NA,TRBV19
CAISDPGQGRDIQYF,TGTGCCATCAGTGACCCGGGACAGGGGAGGGACATTCAGTACTTC,NA,TRBJ2-4,TRBD1,TRBV10-3
CASSLGTGTEAFF,NA,few,TRBJ1-1,NA,TRBV27
CASSSYGPWTDKNTEAFF,TGTGCCAGCAGTTCTTATGGCCCCTGGACGGATAAGAACACTGAAGCTTTCTTT,NA,TRBJ1-1,NA,TRBV28
CSVEGGIPGDTQYF,TGCAGCGTTGAGGGCGGGATCCCCGGGGATACGCAGTATTTT,NA,TRBJ2-3,NA,TRBV29-1
CASSLIPAGNLGELFF,TGTGCCAGCAGCTTAATCCCAGCGGGAAATCTCGGGGAGCTGTTTTTT,NA,TRBJ2-2,TRBD2,TRBV7-9
CASSTARGAANEKLFF,TGCGCCAGCAGCACGGCCCGAGGAGCCGCTAATGAAAAACTGTTTTTT,NA,TRBJ1-4,NA,TRBV5-1
CAWREGQAGEQYF,TGTGCCTGGAGGGAGGGACAGGCGGGGGAGCAGTACTTC,NA,TRBJ2-7,TRBD1,TRBV30
CASSPFAGGPQQFF,TGTGCCAGCAGCCCATTTGCGGGAGGGCCCCAGCAGTTCTTC,NA,TRBJ2-1,TRBD2,TRBV11-2
CASSTRTSGSAYEQYF,TGTGCCAGCAGTACCCGGACTAGCGGGAGCGCCTACGAGCAGTACTTC,NA,TRBJ2-7,TRBD2,TRBV28
CAWSDGGQGWSYGYTF,TGTGCCTGGAGTGACGGGGGACAGGGGTGGTCCTATGGCTACACCTTC,many,TRBJ1-2,TRBD1,TRBV30
CASSPTTGHSYGYTF,TGTGCCAGCAGCCCAACGACAGGGCATAGCTATGGCTACACCTTC,NA,TRBJ1-2,TRBD1,TRBV9
CARDRAQRKNTGELFF,TGTGCCAGGGACAGGGCTCAACGAAAGAACACCGGGGAGCTGTTTTTT,NA,TRBJ2-2,TRBD1,TRBV30
CASTLTPNTGELFF,TGCGCCAGCACCCTTACGCCGAACACCGGGGAGCTGTTTTTT,NA,TRBJ2-2,NA,TRBV5-1
CASRTRQGSNQPQHF,TGTGCCAGCAGAACCCGACAGGGGAGCAATCAGCCCCAGCATTTT,NA,TRBJ1-5,TRBD1,TRBV28
CAISAKLGQGAQETQYF,TGTGCCATCAGTGCGAAGTTGGGACAGGGGGCACAAGAGACCCAGTACTTC,NA,TRBJ2-5,TRBD1,TRBV10-3
CSVAREGYYGYTF,TGCAGCGTTGCGAGGGAGGGGTACTATGGCTACACCTTC,once,TRBJ1-2,NA,TRBV29-1
CASSRLRLRGVYGYTF,TGTGCCAGCAGTCGACTCCGCCTAAGGGGCGTCTATGGCTACACCTTC,NA,TRBJ1-2,NA,TRBV27
CASSQGRLAGSLGQFF,TGTGCCAGCAGCCAAGGGCGACTAGCGGGATCCTTAGGGCAGTTCTTC,NA,TRBJ2-1,TRBD2,TRBV14
CASSQDRGPTDTQYF,TGCGCCAGCAGCCAGGACAGGGGACCAACAGATACGCAGTATTTT,NA,TRBJ2-3,TRBD1,TRBV4-3
CASRRGSGQETQYF,TGTGCCAGCCGCCGTGGGTCGGGGCAAGAGACCCAGTACTTC,NA,TRBJ2-5,NA,TRBV7-2
CASSLTGVPETQYF,TGTGCCAGCAGCTTGACAGGGGTCCCGGAGACCCAGTACTTC,many,TRBJ2-5,TRBD1,TRBV5-4
CASSLVPGHYSYNEQFF,TGCGCCAGCAGCTTGGTACCTGGACATTACTCCTACAATGAGCAGTTCTTC,NA,TRBJ2-1,NA,TRBV5-1
CASRQGQDEKLFF,TGTGCCAGCCGACAGGGTCAGGATGAAAAACTGTTTTTT,NA,TRBJ1-4,TRBD1,TRBV18
CASSPQANYGYTF,TGTGCCAGCTCACCCCAAGCTAACTATGGCTACACCTTC,NA,TRBJ1-2,NA,TRBV18
CASSTLTGSSYEQYF,TGCGCCAGCAGCACCTTAACAGGCTCCTCCTACGAGCAGTACTTC,NA,TRBJ2-7,NA,TRBV5-1
CASSPTSGRRGETQYF,TGTGCCAGCAGCCCGACAAGCGGGAGGAGGGGGGAGACCCAGTACTTC,NA,TRBJ2-5,TRBD2,TRBV7-6
CASTDRGSSYEQYF,TGTGCCAGCACCGACAGGGGGAGCTCCTACGAGCAGTACTTC,NA,TRBJ2-7,TRBD1,TRBV6-1
CASSFRGAYNEQFF,TGTGCCAGCAGTTTCAGGGGCGCCTACAATGAGCAGTTCTTC,NA,TRBJ2-1,NA,TRBV6-5
CASSRSGTRRGNTIYF,TGCGCCAGCAGTAGGTCCGGGACCCGCAGGGGAAACACCATATATTTT,once,TRBJ1-3,NA,TRBV5-1
CAISAPGQGIFPNTEAFF,TGTGCCATCAGTGCCCCGGGACAGGGTATTTTTCCGAACACTGAAGCTTTCTTT,NA,TRBJ1-1,TRBD1,TRBV10-3
CASSAGGEHSF,TGTGCCAGCAGCGCCGGGGGGGAGCATTCCTTC,once,TRBJ2-7,TRBD2,TRBV13
CASSYGQDYGYTF,TGTGCCAGCAGTTACGGACAGGACTATGGCTACACCTTC,once,TRBJ1-2,TRBD1,TRBV6-6
CATEGGGGADTQYF,TGTGCCACCGAGGGGGGAGGCGGGGCAGATACGCAGTATTTT,once,TRBJ2-3,NA,TRBV10-3
CASSFSEETQYF,TGTGCCAGCAGCTTTAGCGAGGAGACCCAGTACTTC,NA,TRBJ2-5,NA,TRBV5-6
CASSFDSGISEQYF,TGTGCCAGCAGCTTTGATAGCGGGATTAGCGAGCAGTACTTC,NA,TRBJ2-7,TRBD2,TRBV5-6
CASSTTGAQDTEAFF,TGTGCCAGCAGCACGACAGGGGCGCAGGACACTGAAGCTTTCTTT,NA,TRBJ1-1,TRBD1,TRBV5-5
CASSLEGATNEKLFF,TGCGCCAGCAGCTTGGAGGGTGCAACTAATGAAAAACTGTTTTTT,once,TRBJ1-4,NA,TRBV5-1
CASSLGQPSSYNSPLHF,TGTGCCAGCAGCTTGGGCCAGCCAAGCTCCTATAATTCACCCCTCCACTTT,NA,TRBJ1-6,NA,TRBV11-2
CASSPDIGQGGTF,TGTGCCAGCAGCCCCGACATTGGACAGGGAGGCACCTTC,NA,TRBJ1-2,TRBD1,TRBV6-4
CASSPPPANTGELFF,TGTGCCAGCAGCCCCCCCCCTGCGAATACCGGGGAGCTGTTTTTT,few,TRBJ2-2,NA,TRBV5-4
CASSTSQGQPQHF,TGTGCCAGCAGCACCAGTCAGGGTCAGCCCCAGCATTTT,NA,TRBJ1-5,NA,TRBV6-5
CASSVVAGNTGELFF,TGCGCCAGCTCCGTGGTAGCGGGGAACACCGGGGAGCTGTTTTTT,NA,TRBJ2-2,TRBD2,TRBV10-1
CASSFQGNQPQHF,TGTGCCAGCAGTTTCCAGGGCAATCAGCCCCAGCATTTT,NA,TRBJ1-5,NA,TRBV27
CASSFTDEQYF,TGTGCCAGCAGCTTTACGGACGAGCAGTACTTC,once,TRBJ2-7,NA,TRBV7-2
CASSPQFNEQFF,TGTGCCAGCAGCCCTCAATTCAATGAGCAGTTCTTC,once,TRBJ2-1,NA,TRBV7-2
CASSRSSSYEQFF,TGTGCCAGCAGCCGCTCTAGCAGCTATGAGCAGTTCTTC,NA,TRBJ2-1,NA,TRBV9
CASSLTGAPYEQYF,TGTGCCAGCAGCTTGACAGGAGCGCCCTACGAGCAGTACTTC,NA,TRBJ2-7,NA,TRBV5-6
CASSLGRETTAIF,TGTGCCAGCAGCTTAGGACGGGAGACGACAGCTATCTTC,NA,TRBJ2-7,NA,TRBV11-2
CASSPPLRVTEAFF,TGTGCCAGCTCACCCCCCTTGAGGGTCACTGAAGCTTTCTTT,NA,TRBJ1-1,NA,TRBV18